This T cell receptor beta chain was identified during a study of Ad26.COV2.S vaccination and SARS-CoV-2 variants. Stated treatment: roughly 19 received Ad26.COV2.S at low or high dose, single or two shots; 5 received placebo; per-sample allocation not given. It was on day 63 after the first vaccine or placebo injection that samples were taken. Libraries were prepared by immunoSEQ multiplex PCR; TCRdb keeps only in-frame clonotypes and omits some of them. The sample has 200,000 to 250,000 clones, around 87% seen once. CDR3 length: 10 residues. In germline, CDR1 is MNHEY, CDR2 SVGEGT. Points on this clone: One end of the junction is discordant with germline, which a read error may explain.

This receptor was obtained from a person between 18 and 65 years old who received the Ad26.COV2.S COVID-19 vaccine or a placebo. The J gene is TRBJ2-5, the V gene TRBV6-2 or TRBV6-3; D remains unclear. Sequenced here: peripheral blood, sampled in a trial of Ad26.COV2.S vaccine versus placebo. In nucleotides, the CDR3 is TGTGCCAGCAGCCAAAAGACCCAGTACTTC. It encodes CASSQKTQYF.